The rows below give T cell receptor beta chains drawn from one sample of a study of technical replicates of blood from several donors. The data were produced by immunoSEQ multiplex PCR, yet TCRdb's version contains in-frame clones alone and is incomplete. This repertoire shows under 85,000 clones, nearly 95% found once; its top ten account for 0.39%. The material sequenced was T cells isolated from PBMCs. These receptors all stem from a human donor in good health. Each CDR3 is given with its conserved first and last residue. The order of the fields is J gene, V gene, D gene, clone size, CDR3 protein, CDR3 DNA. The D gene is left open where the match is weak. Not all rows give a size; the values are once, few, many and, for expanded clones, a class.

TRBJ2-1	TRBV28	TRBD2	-	CASSFPEREVRNEQFF	TGTGCCAGCAGTTTTCCCGAGCGGGAGGTCCGGAATGAGCAGTTCTTC
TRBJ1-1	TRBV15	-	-	CATSSRVNTEAFF	TGTGCCACCTCTTCCAGGGTGAACACTGAAGCTTTCTTT
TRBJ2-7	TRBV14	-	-	CASSLAGPYEQYF	TGTGCCAGCAGCCTCGCAGGGCCATACGAGCAGTACTTC
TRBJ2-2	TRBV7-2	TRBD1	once	CASSQTTGQAINTGELFF	TGTGCCAGCAGCCAGACGACGGGACAGGCTATAAACACCGGGGAGCTGTTTTTT
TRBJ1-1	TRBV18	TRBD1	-	CASSPPAGQGTEAFF	TGTGCCAGCTCACCCCCAGCGGGACAGGGAACTGAAGCTTTCTTT
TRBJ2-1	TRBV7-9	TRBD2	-	CASSPLAGGTTYNEQFF	TGTGCCAGCAGCCCCTTAGCGGGAGGTACTACCTACAATGAGCAGTTCTTC
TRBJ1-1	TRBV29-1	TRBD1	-	CSVPGQANTEAFF	TGCAGCGTGCCGGGACAGGCTAACACTGAAGCTTTCTTT
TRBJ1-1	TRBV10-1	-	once	CASSVSGLNTEAFF	TGCGCCAGCAGTGTCAGCGGATTGAACACTGAAGCTTTCTTT
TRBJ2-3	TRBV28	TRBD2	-	CASSFPGTSGTDTQYF	TGTGCCAGCAGTTTTCCCGGGACTAGCGGCACAGATACGCAGTATTTT
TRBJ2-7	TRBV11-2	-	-	CASSLRRLLRDEQYF	TGTGCCAGCAGCTTACGGCGGCTCCTGAGAGACGAGCAGTACTTC
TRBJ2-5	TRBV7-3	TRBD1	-	CASSFTGGMETQYF	TGTGCCAGCAGCTTCACAGGGGGCATGGAGACCCAGTACTTC
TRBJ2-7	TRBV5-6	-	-	CASRNNIERILSYEQYF	TGTGCCAGCAGAAATAATATAGAGCGAATCCTGTCCTACGAGCAGTACTTC
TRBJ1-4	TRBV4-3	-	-	CASSQVGEKLFF	TGCGCCAGCAGCCAAGTCGGGGAAAAACTGTTTTTT
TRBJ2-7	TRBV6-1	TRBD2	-	CASSEGRGAYEQYF	TGTGCCAGCAGTGAGGGGCGGGGGGCCTACGAGCAGTACTTC
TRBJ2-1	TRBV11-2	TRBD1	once	CASSSGQGNEQFF	TGTGCCAGCAGCTCCGGACAGGGGAATGAGCAGTTCTTC
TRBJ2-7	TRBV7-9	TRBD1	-	CASSSSGQGAHYEQYF	TGTGCCAGCAGCTCATCCGGACAGGGGGCCCACTACGAGCAGTACTTC
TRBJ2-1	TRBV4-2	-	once	CASSQDRDNEQFF	TGTGCCAGCAGCCAAGATCGGGACAATGAGCAGTTCTTC
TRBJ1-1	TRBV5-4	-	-	CASSRNRDTEAFF	TGTGCCAGCAGCCGTAATCGAGACACTGAAGCTTTCTTT
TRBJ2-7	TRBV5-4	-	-	CASSWSRDSLTYEQYF	TGTGCCAGCAGCTGGAGCCGGGACTCGCTCACCTACGAGCAGTACTTC
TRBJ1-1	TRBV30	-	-	CAWSELYRSEAFF	TGTGCCTGGAGTGAACTGTACCGGAGTGAAGCTTTCTTT
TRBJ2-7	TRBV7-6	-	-	CASSLAGAPTYEQYF	TGTGCCAGCAGCTTAGCGGGAGCCCCCACCTACGAGCAGTACTTC
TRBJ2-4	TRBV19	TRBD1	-	CASSSQGALGNIQYF	TGTGCCAGTAGTTCCCAGGGGGCGCTGGGAAACATTCAGTACTTC
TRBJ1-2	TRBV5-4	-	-	CASSLASPYGYTF	TGTGCCAGCAGCTTGGCCAGTCCTTATGGCTACACCTTC
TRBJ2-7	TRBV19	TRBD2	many	CASSTEYGTSGTYSSYEQYF	TGTGCCAGTAGTACCGAATATGGGACTAGCGGGACCTACTCCTCCTACGAGCAGTACTTC
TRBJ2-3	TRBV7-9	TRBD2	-	CASSLSGARTDTQYF	TGTGCCAGCAGCTTGAGCGGGGCTCGCACAGATACGCAGTATTTT
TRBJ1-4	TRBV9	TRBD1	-	CASSPSGGVSEKLFF	TGTGCCAGCAGCCCATCAGGGGGCGTCAGTGAAAAACTGTTTTTT